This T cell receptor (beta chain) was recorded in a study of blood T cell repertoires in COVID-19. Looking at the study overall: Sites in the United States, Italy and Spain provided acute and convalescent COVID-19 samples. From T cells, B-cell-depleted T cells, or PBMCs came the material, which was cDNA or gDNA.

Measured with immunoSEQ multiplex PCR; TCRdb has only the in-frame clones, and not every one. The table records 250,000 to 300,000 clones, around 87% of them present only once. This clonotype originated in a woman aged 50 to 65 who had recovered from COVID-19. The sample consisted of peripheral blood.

CDR3: CASSPSGREETQYF. CDR3 sequence (DNA): TGTGCCAGCAGCCCTAGCGGGAGGGAGGAGACCCAGTACTTC. J is TRBJ2-5 and V is TRBV9; 12 nucleotides align to TRBD2. V lost 4 bases and J lost 5; bases outside the gene matches: 3. This CDR3 contains 14 residues. Per germline, CDR1 SGDLS and CDR2 YYNGEE.